The sequence of this T cell receptor beta chain was determined in a study of shared clonotypes between healthy human individuals. This CDR3 region has 15 residues. Germline lookup yields CDR1 LNHDA and CDR2 SQIVND (reference sequence). V was cut by 6 bases and J by 4 bases, with 18 bases left in between. The assay was immunoSEQ multiplex PCR, and TCRdb's table has in-frame clones only and misses some. The data contain roughly 2 million clones, 95% of them seen just once; the ten biggest clones take up more than 0.1%. The CD4+ fraction was divided into a CD45RA+ naive subset and a CD45RA-negative memory subset. About this clone itself: Its antigen is still unknown.

Study-wide results and caveats: Some naive CD4 clonotypes, roughly 5%, turned up in common across a handful of donors.

The sequencing input was naive CD4+ T cells sorted from blood. Subset in this sample: CD45RA+ positively selected. The chain is built from TRBV19 and TRBJ1-2; TRBD1 might be the D (5 bases). The sequence was collected from a man between 18 and 35 years old in good health. CDR3 amino acids: CASSPLGGAAYGYTF. CDR3 in DNA: TGTGCCAGTAGCCCTCTGGGGGGAGCGGCCTATGGCTACACCTTC.